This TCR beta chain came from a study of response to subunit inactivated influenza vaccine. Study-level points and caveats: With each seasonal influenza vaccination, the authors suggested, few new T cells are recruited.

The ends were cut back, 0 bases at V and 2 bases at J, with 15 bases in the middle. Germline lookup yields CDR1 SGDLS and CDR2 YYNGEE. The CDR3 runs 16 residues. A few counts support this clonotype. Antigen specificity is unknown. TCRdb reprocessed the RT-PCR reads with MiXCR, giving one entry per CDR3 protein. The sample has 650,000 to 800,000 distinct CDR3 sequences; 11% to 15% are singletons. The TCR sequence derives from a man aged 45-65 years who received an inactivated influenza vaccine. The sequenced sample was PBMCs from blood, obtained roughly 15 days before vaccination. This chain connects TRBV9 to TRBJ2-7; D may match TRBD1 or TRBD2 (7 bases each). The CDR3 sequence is CASSVEKGGGPYEQYF. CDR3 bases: TGTGCCAGCAGCGTAGAGAAGGGAGGGGGCCCCTACGAGCAGTACTTC.